The rows below give T cell receptor beta chains drawn from one sample of a study of T-cell memory formation after mild COVID-19. MiXCR was run by TCRdb on the 5' RACE reads, yielding one entry per CDR3 protein. The table records some 290,000 distinct CDR3 sequences, around 15% of them present only once. Sample: PBMCs or a T cell subset sorted from them (not recorded which). Every receptor here comes from a man in his late teens or twenties who had mild COVID-19 (a few samples of this study predate the infection). Cell type and time point are not known. Each CDR3 is given with its conserved first and last residue. D genes are given only for firm matches. Expanded clones are given a class, and other clones once, few, many or no size at all.

clone size: few; D gene: TRBD2; V gene: TRBV11-1; J gene: TRBJ2-3; CDR3 protein: CASTLGGGTDTQYF; CDR3 DNA: TGTGCCAGCACCCTCGGGGGGGGCACAGATACGCAGTATTTT
clone size: few; D gene: TRBD1; V gene: TRBV7-2; J gene: TRBJ1-1; CDR3 protein: CASGRDREEAFF; CDR3 DNA: TGTGCCAGCGGCCGGGACAGGGAGGAAGCTTTCTTT
clone size: -; D gene: -; V gene: TRBV21-1; J gene: TRBJ2-6; CDR3 protein: CASSKLGRSESGANVLTF; CDR3 DNA: TGTGCCAGCAGCAAATTGGGACGGAGTGAGTCTGGGGCCAACGTCCTGACTTTC
clone size: many; D gene: -; V gene: TRBV15; J gene: TRBJ2-3; CDR3 protein: CATSRDQDTQYF; CDR3 DNA: TGTGCCACCAGCAGAGATCAGGATACGCAGTATTTT
clone size: few; D gene: -; V gene: TRBV2; J gene: TRBJ2-7; CDR3 protein: CASTPDGPSYEQYF; CDR3 DNA: TGTGCCAGCACGCCGGATGGGCCGTCCTACGAGCAGTACTTC
clone size: many; D gene: -; V gene: TRBV6-6; J gene: TRBJ2-3; CDR3 protein: CASSWVDTQYF; CDR3 DNA: TGTGCCAGCAGCTGGGTGGATACGCAGTATTTT
clone size: -; D gene: TRBD2; V gene: TRBV20-1; J gene: TRBJ2-3; CDR3 protein: CSSMLAGGTDTQYF; CDR3 DNA: TGCAGTTCCATGTTGGCGGGGGGTACAGATACGCAGTATTTT
clone size: many; D gene: -; V gene: TRBV7-2; J gene: TRBJ2-4; CDR3 protein: CASSLASQAAKNIQYF; CDR3 DNA: TGTGCCAGCAGCTTAGCAAGTCAGGCAGCCAAAAACATTCAGTACTTC
clone size: -; D gene: TRBD1; V gene: TRBV20-1; J gene: TRBJ1-4; CDR3 protein: CSATPGQLNEKLFF; CDR3 DNA: TGCAGTGCGACGCCGGGACAGCTTAATGAAAAACTGTTTTTT
clone size: few; D gene: -; V gene: TRBV3-1; J gene: TRBJ2-2; CDR3 protein: CASSHGAPPPNTGELFF; CDR3 DNA: TGTGCCAGCAGCCACGGCGCGCCCCCCCCGAACACCGGGGAGCTGTTTTTT
clone size: -; D gene: TRBD1; V gene: TRBV10-1; J gene: TRBJ2-5; CDR3 protein: CASSESTRGDRETQYF; CDR3 DNA: TGCGCCAGCAGTGAGTCGACTCGCGGGGACAGGGAGACCCAGTACTTC
clone size: few; D gene: -; V gene: TRBV10-3; J gene: TRBJ2-7; CDR3 protein: CAINRQEDHEQYF; CDR3 DNA: TGTGCCATCAATAGGCAGGAGGACCACGAGCAGTACTTC
clone size: many; D gene: -; V gene: TRBV7-8; J gene: TRBJ1-1; CDR3 protein: CASSLQLNTEAFF; CDR3 DNA: TGTGCCAGCAGCTTACAGTTGAACACTGAAGCTTTCTTT
clone size: -; D gene: TRBD2; V gene: TRBV6-5; J gene: TRBJ2-1; CDR3 protein: CASSWSPLAGEPYNEQFF; CDR3 DNA: TGTGCCAGCAGTTGGTCCCCACTAGCGGGGGAACCCTACAATGAGCAGTTCTTC
clone size: few; D gene: -; V gene: TRBV12-3/TRBV12-4; J gene: TRBJ1-1; CDR3 protein: CASSFGGRDTEAFF; CDR3 DNA: TGTGCCAGCAGTTTTGGGGGGCGGGACACTGAAGCTTTCTTT
clone size: few; D gene: -; V gene: TRBV30; J gene: TRBJ2-1; CDR3 protein: CAWSVSLAGTNEQFF; CDR3 DNA: TGTGCCTGGAGTGTGTCCCTGGCGGGGACAAATGAGCAGTTCTTC
clone size: -; D gene: -; V gene: TRBV6-2/TRBV6-3; J gene: TRBJ2-1; CDR3 protein: CASSYGARGYNEQFF; CDR3 DNA: TGTGCCAGCAGTTACGGGGCAAGAGGCTACAATGAGCAGTTCTTC
clone size: few; D gene: TRBD1; V gene: TRBV5-1; J gene: TRBJ2-7; CDR3 protein: CASSLDDRVYEQYF; CDR3 DNA: TGCGCCAGCAGCTTGGATGACAGGGTCTACGAGCAGTACTTC
clone size: few; D gene: -; V gene: TRBV4-2; J gene: TRBJ2-7; CDR3 protein: CASSQDGGPSYEQYF; CDR3 DNA: TGTGCCAGCAGCCAAGATGGGGGACCCTCCTACGAGCAGTACTTC
clone size: -; D gene: TRBD2; V gene: TRBV7-9; J gene: TRBJ2-3; CDR3 protein: CASSTRLAGARTDTQYF; CDR3 DNA: TGTGCCAGCAGCACACGCCTAGCGGGGGCCCGCACAGATACGCAGTATTTT
clone size: -; D gene: TRBD1; V gene: TRBV5-6; J gene: TRBJ2-2; CDR3 protein: CASSLEGRGLNTGELFF; CDR3 DNA: TGTGCCAGCAGCTTGGAGGGCAGGGGGCTAAACACCGGGGAGCTGTTTTTT
clone size: few; D gene: TRBD1; V gene: TRBV18; J gene: TRBJ1-5; CDR3 protein: CASSRQGGNQPQHF; CDR3 DNA: TGTGCCAGCTCAAGACAGGGGGGCAATCAGCCCCAGCATTTT
clone size: few; D gene: -; V gene: TRBV7-9; J gene: TRBJ1-4; CDR3 protein: CASSSQGGDEKLFF; CDR3 DNA: TGTGCCAGCAGCTCACAGGGAGGGGATGAAAAACTGTTTTTT
clone size: many; D gene: TRBD1; V gene: TRBV2; J gene: TRBJ1-1; CDR3 protein: CATLGEGQGEAFF; CDR3 DNA: TGTGCCACCCTCGGAGAGGGACAGGGTGAAGCTTTCTTT
clone size: -; D gene: -; V gene: TRBV2; J gene: TRBJ2-1; CDR3 protein: CASTHWGTDNEQFF; CDR3 DNA: TGTGCCAGCACCCACTGGGGCACAGACAATGAGCAGTTCTTC
clone size: -; D gene: -; V gene: TRBV15; J gene: TRBJ1-3; CDR3 protein: CATSRDRGSGNTIYF; CDR3 DNA: TGTGCCACCAGCAGAGATAGGGGCTCTGGAAACACCATATATTTT
clone size: few; D gene: -; V gene: TRBV6-6; J gene: TRBJ1-1; CDR3 protein: CASSYPERGTEAFF; CDR3 DNA: TGTGCCAGCAGTTACCCCGAGAGGGGGACTGAAGCTTTCTTT
clone size: -; D gene: -; V gene: TRBV2; J gene: TRBJ2-7; CDR3 protein: CASRLKAVQIAYEQYF; CDR3 DNA: TGTGCCAGTCGACTCAAAGCGGTCCAGATTGCCTACGAGCAGTACTTC
clone size: few; D gene: -; V gene: TRBV6-5; J gene: TRBJ1-2; CDR3 protein: CASSYSPPAGAYGYTF; CDR3 DNA: TGTGCCAGCAGTTACTCTCCACCCGCCGGGGCCTATGGCTACACCTTC
clone size: once; D gene: -; V gene: TRBV28; J gene: TRBJ1-1; CDR3 protein: CASSGRMNTEAFF; CDR3 DNA: TGTGCCAGCAGCGGCCGAATGAACACTGAAGCTTTCTTT
clone size: -; D gene: -; V gene: TRBV4-3; J gene: TRBJ2-2; CDR3 protein: CASSQEWGRANTGELFF; CDR3 DNA: TGCGCCAGCAGCCAAGAGTGGGGGAGAGCGAACACCGGGGAGCTGTTTTTT
clone size: -; D gene: -; V gene: TRBV12-3/TRBV12-4; J gene: TRBJ2-1; CDR3 protein: CASSFGFQQQFF; CDR3 DNA: TGTGCCAGCAGTTTTGGGTTCCAGCAGCAGTTCTTC
clone size: -; D gene: TRBD1; V gene: TRBV11-2; J gene: TRBJ2-1; CDR3 protein: CASSFGPGQGWNEQFF; CDR3 DNA: TGTGCCAGCAGCTTCGGCCCGGGACAGGGGTGGAATGAGCAGTTCTTC
clone size: -; D gene: -; V gene: TRBV19; J gene: TRBJ2-1; CDR3 protein: CASSYIGGPAWQFF; CDR3 DNA: TGTGCCAGTAGCTATATAGGGGGGCCGGCTTGGCAGTTCTTC
clone size: -; D gene: TRBD1; V gene: TRBV3-1; J gene: TRBJ2-4; CDR3 protein: CASSQRGTDTSSIQYF; CDR3 DNA: TGTGCCAGCAGCCAAAGGGGGACAGACACGAGTTCCATTCAGTACTTC
clone size: -; D gene: TRBD1; V gene: TRBV2; J gene: TRBJ2-1; CDR3 protein: CASSVDRALYNEQFF; CDR3 DNA: TGTGCCAGCAGTGTGGACAGGGCGCTTTACAATGAGCAGTTCTTC
clone size: -; D gene: -; V gene: TRBV5-1; J gene: TRBJ1-2; CDR3 protein: CASSPAGGDYGYTF; CDR3 DNA: TGCGCCAGCTCACCGGCGGGGGGCGACTATGGCTACACCTTC
clone size: -; D gene: TRBD1; V gene: TRBV6-2/TRBV6-3; J gene: TRBJ1-2; CDR3 protein: CASSYRDRGYGYTF; CDR3 DNA: TGTGCCAGCAGTTACCGAGACAGGGGCTATGGCTACACCTTC
clone size: few; D gene: -; V gene: TRBV30; J gene: TRBJ2-5; CDR3 protein: CAWSGDFQETQYF; CDR3 DNA: TGTGCCTGGAGTGGGGACTTCCAAGAGACCCAGTACTTC